The 24 T cell receptor beta chains below come from one sample, sequenced in a study of cytomegalovirus exposure and HLA in healthy donors. 60 Vbeta and 13 Jbeta primers were used in PCR. Produced via immunoSEQ multiplex PCR; TCRdb's table is partial and in-frame only. Its listing shows 150,000 or so clones. The specimen was PBMCs. These receptors came from a middle-aged woman in good health and CMV-seropositive.

The CDR3 spells CASSRIGGLAGGRDTQYF. The CDR3 DNA sequence: TGTGCCAGCAGTCGTATTGGGGGACTAGCGGGAGGGAGAGATACGCAGTATTTT. This chain joins TRBV27 and TRBJ2-3, with TRBD2 matching 16 bases. V lost 5 bases to trimming and J lost 5 bases; unmatched junction nucleotides: 10. CDR1 MNHEY and CDR2 SMNVEV come from the germline V gene (reference sequence). The CDR3 is 18 amino acids.

The gene calls are TRBV5-6 and TRBJ2-3; 11 bases agree with TRBD2. Germline V gene data show CDR1 as SGHDT and CDR2 as YYEEEE. With 4 bases clipped from V and 6 bases from J, the junction kept 7 bases outside the gene matches. CDR3 length: 15 amino acids. CDR3 in amino acids: CASSPTSGRSDTQYF. In DNA, the CDR3 is TGTGCCAGCAGCCCTACTAGCGGGAGATCCGATACGCAGTATTTT.

The genes are TRBV21-1 and TRBJ2-7; TRBD1, the table's D call, lacks a check against the DNA. TRBV21-1 is a recognized pseudogene. This CDR3 has 14 amino acids. CDR3 DNA sequence: TGTGCCAGCTTCCTCGACAGGCGGGTTTCCGAGCAGTACTTC. It yields the protein CASFLDRRVSEQYF.

The rearrangement uses TRBV4-1 and TRBJ2-2; 10 bases line up with TRBD2. The V segment lost 4 bases and the J segment 8 bases; nucleotides outside the gene matches: 7. Germline V gene data show CDR1 as MGHRA and CDR2 as YSYEKL. The CDR3 sequence is 15 residues long. CDR3 sequence reads: CASSLVLAGEGELFF. In nucleotides, the CDR3 is TGCGCCAGCAGCCTGGTTCTAGCGGGAGAAGGGGAGCTGTTTTTT.

This chain joins TRBV15 and TRBJ2-1, with 10 bases lining up with TRBD2. This CDR3 contains 15 residues. Trimming removed 0 bases from V and 4 bases from J; junction bases left unmatched: 0. Germline CDR1 reads LNHNV; CDR2 reads YYDKDF (reference sequence). DNA of the CDR3: TGTGCCACCAGCAGAGATAGCGGGGGGTACAATGAGCAGTTCTTC. Amino acids: CATSRDSGGYNEQFF.

The chain couples TRBV10-3 to TRBJ2-7; tentatively, D is TRBD2 (5 bases). Trimming stripped 6 bases from V and 6 bases from J, with 9 bases between. This CDR3 spans 11 amino acids. The V gene's germline CDR1 is ENHRY and CDR2 SYGVKD. CDR3 in DNA: TGTGCCATCAGCCCGGGGAGCGAGCAGTACTTC. It encodes CAISPGSEQYF.

The chain links TRBV7-2 to TRBJ1-5; 8 nucleotides match TRBD1. V gave up 6 bases and J gave up 7 bases; unmatched junction bases: 5. The CDR3 spans 13 residues. Germline-derived CDR1 and CDR2 are SGHTA and FQGNSA. CDR3 sequence (DNA): TGTGCCAGCAGTCCGGACAGGGCCCAGCCCCAGCATTTT. This encodes CASSPDRAQPQHF.

This chain links TRBV16 with TRBJ1-2, with D perhaps TRBD1 (5 bases). The germline CDR1 and CDR2 sequences are KGHSY and FQNENV. Trimming took off 5 bases at V and 7 bases at J, with 20 bases between the two ends. This CDR3 comprises 15 residues. CDR3 protein: CASSESGGSVGGYTF. The CDR3 DNA sequence: TGTGCCAGCAGCGAAAGCGGGGGATCTGTGGGTGGCTACACCTTC.

The chain has TRBV2 and TRBJ2-1; weak D call: TRBD1 (5 bases). Trimming left V 7 bases short and J 4 bases short, with 11 bases between. The CDR3 has 13 residues. CDR1 SNHLY and CDR2 FYNNEI come from the germline V gene. CDR3 nucleotide sequence: TGTGCCAGCACGTTGGGGCCTTACAATGAGCAGTTCTTC. Translation: CASTLGPYNEQFF.

The V and J genes are TRBV6-1 and TRBJ2-2, with a tentative D call TRBD2 (6 bases). This CDR3 has 13 residues. CDR1 is MNHNS, CDR2 SASEGT, per germline. V was trimmed by 8 bases and J by 7 bases, leaving 14 bases between them. The CDR3 loop is CASVSGPNGELFF. DNA for the CDR3: TGTGCCAGCGTTAGCGGCCCTAACGGGGAGCTGTTTTTT.

The chain uses TRBV5-1 and TRBJ1-2; 12 nucleotides agree with TRBD1. Germline CDR1 reads SGHRS; CDR2 reads YFSETQ. Losses at the gene ends were 4 bases for V and 8 bases for J; bases not matched to a gene: 12. This CDR3 comprises 16 residues. Here the CDR3 reads CASSQLGQGATGGYTF. Here the CDR3 DNA reads TGCGCCAGCAGCCAGTTGGGACAGGGGGCGACCGGAGGCTACACCTTC.

The gene calls are TRBV9 and TRBJ2-7; D possibly corresponds to TRBD2 (6 bases). The length of the CDR3 is 16 residues. CDR1 SGDLS and CDR2 YYNGEE come from the germline V gene. Trimming removed 1 base at V and 6 bases at J, with 20 bases between. In DNA form, the CDR3 reads TGTGCCAGCAGCGTAAGGGACTTAGGACCGAACGCCGAGCAGTACTTC. It yields the protein CASSVRDLGPNAEQYF.

V is TRBV5-6 and J is TRBJ1-2; 7 nucleotides align to TRBD1. Germline V gene lookup returns CDR1 SGHDT and CDR2 YYEEEE. Trimming took 2 bases from V and 1 from J; bases not matched to a gene: 5. This CDR3 is 15 amino acids long. CDR3 DNA sequence: TGTGCCAGCAGCTTTCGGACAGGTCTTAACTATGGCTACACCTTC. This translates into CASSFRTGLNYGYTF.

This rearrangement joins TRBV6-1 to TRBJ1-1; D gene uncertain. This CDR3 spans 14 amino acids. Germline-derived CDR1 and CDR2 are MNHNS and SASEGT. Trimming pared 4 bases from V and 4 bases from J, leaving 13 bases between. CDR3 bases: TGTGCCAGCAGTGTATCCCGGGTAGGCACTGAAGCTTTCTTT. It is translated as CASSVSRVGTEAFF.

The chain has TRBV11-2 and TRBJ2-2; 9 positions agree with TRBD1. The CDR3 consists of 15 residues. The germline gives CDR1 SGHAT, CDR2 FQNNGV. V lost 5 bases, J lost 6 bases, and 7 bases stayed unmatched. This chain's CDR3 is CASSATGGKAGELFF. The CDR3 DNA reads as TGTGCCAGCAGCGCTACAGGGGGCAAGGCCGGGGAGCTGTTTTTT.

The chain joins TRBV2 to TRBJ2-1, with D perhaps TRBD2 (6 bases). The CDR3 extends over 15 amino acids. Germline assignment: CDR1 SNHLY and CDR2 FYNNEI. Trimming stripped 7 bases from V and 1 base from J, with 14 bases between. The CDR3 is CASKEGLQSYNEQFF. The CDR3, as DNA: TGTGCCAGCAAGGAGGGACTCCAATCCTACAATGAGCAGTTCTTC.

Written as DNA, the CDR3 is TGCGCCAGCAGTCACGGACAGGGCCAAGAGACCCAGTACTTC. Translated, it gives CASSHGQGQETQYF. The chain couples TRBV5-1 to TRBJ2-5, with 8 bases matching TRBD1. CDR3 length: 14 amino acids. V gave up 5 bases and J gave up 1 base; unmatched junction bases: 4. The germline V gene encodes CDR1 SGHRS and CDR2 YFSETQ.

The V and J genes are TRBV7-8 and TRBJ1-5, with TRBD1 matching over 9 bases. Germline loops: CDR1 SGHVS, CDR2 FQNEAQ. V trimming: 5 bases; J trimming: 1 base; junction bases outside the gene matches: 3. This CDR3 is 15 amino acids long. The CDR3 region is CASSRGTGSNQPQHF. The CDR3 DNA reads TGTGCCAGCAGCCGGGGGACAGGGAGCAATCAGCCCCAGCATTTT.

The chain has TRBV7-2 and TRBJ2-7; tentative D call: TRBD1 (6 bases). This CDR3 is 15 amino acids long. V gave up 4 bases and J gave up 3 bases, with 16 bases separating them. CDR1 is SGHTA, CDR2 FQGNSA, per germline. In nucleotides, the CDR3 is TGTGCCAGCAGCTCACCCAGGACAGAGCACTACGAGCAGTACTTC. Protein product: CASSSPRTEHYEQYF.

The V call is TRBV7-9, the J call TRBJ1-2; D not resolved. Germline lookup yields CDR1 SEHNR and CDR2 FQNEAQ (reference sequence). This CDR3 is built from 15 residues. V lost 1 base to trimming and J lost 0 bases, with 9 bases between them. The CDR3 DNA reads TGTGCCAGCAGCTTAGACGGAGGATCTAACTATGGCTACACCTTC. Encoded protein: CASSLDGGSNYGYTF.

This rearrangement joins TRBV5-1 to TRBJ1-1, with 9 bases fitting TRBD1. The CDR3 length is 14 residues. The germline V gene has CDR1 SGHRS and CDR2 YFSETQ. J was trimmed by 5 bases and V by 5 bases; bases with no gene match: 7. CDR3 sequence (DNA): TGCGCCAGCAGAGAACAGGGGGCGAGAACTGAAGCTTTCTTT. Protein product: CASREQGARTEAFF.

J is TRBJ2-3 and V is TRBV28, with no clear D. The CDR3 covers 13 residues. CDR1 and CDR2 from the germline V gene are MDHEN and SYDVKM. Trimming took off 1 base at V and 2 bases at J, with 4 bases between the two ends. CDR3 nucleotide sequence: TGTGCCAGCAGTTTATCAGTCACAGATACGCAGTATTTT. It yields the protein CASSLSVTDTQYF.

The genes are TRBV28 and TRBJ1-2; possibly TRBD1 for D (6 bases). This CDR3 region has 15 residues. From germline, CDR1 is MDHEN and CDR2 SYDVKM. Between the trimmed V and J ends, which lost 6 bases and 8 bases, there was a span of 22 bases. The CDR3 nucleotides are TGTGCCAGCAGCTCCCCCGGGGGGGGCGGGTGGGGCTACACCTTC. Its protein product is CASSSPGGGGWGYTF.

The rearrangement links TRBV7-6 to TRBJ2-5, with 7 bases fitting TRBD2. Germline values: CDR1 SGHVS, CDR2 FNYEAQ. The V gene end was trimmed by 5 bases and the J gene end by 5 bases; junction bases not matched to a gene: 17. The CDR3 has 17 amino acids. The CDR3 sequence: CASSPGVSRGWRETQYF. The CDR3 coding sequence is TGTGCCAGCAGCCCCGGCGTTTCGCGGGGGTGGCGGGAGACCCAGTACTTC.